Listed here is a single TCR beta chain. Looked up from germline, CDR1 is MNHEY and CDR2 is SVGAGI. The CDR3 spans 15 residues. After removal of 6 bases from V and 2 bases from J, the junction contained 7 bases not matched to a gene. This entry is derived from a study of blood T cell repertoires in COVID-19. Study summary: Specimens from acute and convalescent COVID-19 originated in the United States, Italy and Spain. T cells, B-cell-depleted T cells, or PBMCs provided the cDNA or gDNA that served as material.

In the study's own analysis: Reference gene primer amplification yielded estimated nucleated cell counts. Clones were read by immunoSEQ multiplex PCR, and TCRdb kept only the in-frame ones, dropping some. That table furnishes V, J and clone size, whereas the DNA furnished D and trimming. The sample includes about 88,000 clones, about 88% of them seen just once. Sequenced sample: peripheral blood. The sequence was obtained from an elderly woman with acute or convalescent COVID-19. V is TRBV6-5 and J is TRBJ2-7; 10 bases are shared with TRBD1. The CDR3 is CASRKTGTGAYEQYF. In DNA form, the CDR3 reads TGTGCCAGCAGGAAGACCGGGACAGGGGCCTACGAGCAGTACTTC.